This T cell receptor (beta chain) was sequenced during a study of response to subunit inactivated influenza vaccine. General study points: The study's authors posited that every seasonal influenza vaccination enlists few new T cells.

J was trimmed by 0 bases and V by 4 bases; bases with no gene match: 5. CDR1 and CDR2 from the germline V gene are GTSNPN and SVGIG (reference sequence). This CDR3 has 14 residues. As for this clonotype: Its target is not known.

TCRdb recomputed calls from the RT-PCR reads with MiXCR, one row per CDR3 protein. The sample lists 300,000 to 350,000 distinct CDR3 sequences, approximately 23% occurring once. The V and J genes are TRBV30 and TRBJ1-2, with 7 bases that match TRBD1. Sample: PBMCs from blood, taken around 22 months after vaccination. The receptor was derived from a man aged 50-75 years who received an inactivated influenza vaccine. CDR3 residues: CAWNRDRTNYGYTF. The CDR3 nucleotides read TGTGCCTGGAACCGGGACAGAACTAACTATGGCTACACCTTC.